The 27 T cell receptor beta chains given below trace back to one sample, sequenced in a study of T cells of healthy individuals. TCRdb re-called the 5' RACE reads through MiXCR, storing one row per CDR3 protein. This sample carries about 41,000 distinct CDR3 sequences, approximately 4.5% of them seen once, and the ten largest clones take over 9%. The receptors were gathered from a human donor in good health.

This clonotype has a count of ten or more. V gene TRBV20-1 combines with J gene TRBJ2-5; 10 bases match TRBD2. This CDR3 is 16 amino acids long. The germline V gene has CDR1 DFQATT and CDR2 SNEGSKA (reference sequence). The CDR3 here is CSPIPLAGDLQETQYF. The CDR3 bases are TGCAGCCCTATACCCCTAGCGGGGGACCTCCAAGAGACCCAGTACTTC.

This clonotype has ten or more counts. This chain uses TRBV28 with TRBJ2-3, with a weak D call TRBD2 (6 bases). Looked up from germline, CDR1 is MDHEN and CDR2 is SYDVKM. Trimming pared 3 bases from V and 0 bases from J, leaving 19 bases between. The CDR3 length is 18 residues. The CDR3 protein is CASSLPVGGAASTDTQYF. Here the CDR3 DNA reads TGTGCCAGCAGTTTGCCAGTCGGGGGAGCCGCCAGCACAGATACGCAGTATTTT.

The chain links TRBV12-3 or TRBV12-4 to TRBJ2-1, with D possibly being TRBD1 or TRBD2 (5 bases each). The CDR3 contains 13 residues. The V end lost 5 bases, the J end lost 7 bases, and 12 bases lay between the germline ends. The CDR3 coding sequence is TGTGCCAGCAGTCCGGGACGAACAAATGAGCAGTTCTTC. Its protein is CASSPGRTNEQFF.

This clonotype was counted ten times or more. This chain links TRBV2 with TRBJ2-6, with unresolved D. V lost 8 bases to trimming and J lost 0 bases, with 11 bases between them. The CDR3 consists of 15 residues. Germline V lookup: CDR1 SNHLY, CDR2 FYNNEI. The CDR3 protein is CASCRSSSGANVLTF. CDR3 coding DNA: TGTGCCAGCTGCCGTTCGAGCTCTGGGGCCAACGTCCTGACTTTC.

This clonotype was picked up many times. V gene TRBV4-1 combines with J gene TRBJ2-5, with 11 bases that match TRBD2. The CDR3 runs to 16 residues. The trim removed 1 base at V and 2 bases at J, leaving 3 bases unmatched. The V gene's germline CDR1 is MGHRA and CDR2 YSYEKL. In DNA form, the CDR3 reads TGCGCCAGCAGCCAAGGACTAGCGGGACCACAAGAGACCCAGTACTTC. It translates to CASSQGLAGPQETQYF.

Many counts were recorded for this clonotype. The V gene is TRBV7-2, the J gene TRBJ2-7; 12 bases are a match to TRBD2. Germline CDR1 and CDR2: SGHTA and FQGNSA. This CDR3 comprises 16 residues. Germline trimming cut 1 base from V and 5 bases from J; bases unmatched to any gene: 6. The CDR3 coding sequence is TGTGCCAGCAGCTTAGGGTGGACTAGCGGGGCCGACGAGCAGTACTTC. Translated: CASSLGWTSGADEQYF. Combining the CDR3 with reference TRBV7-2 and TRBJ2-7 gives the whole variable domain GAGVSQSPSNKVTEKGKDVELRCDPISGHTALYWYRQSLGQGLEFLIYFQGNSAPDKSGLPSDRFSAERTGGSVSTLTIQRTQQEDSAVYLCASSLGWTSGADEQYFGPGTRLTVT.

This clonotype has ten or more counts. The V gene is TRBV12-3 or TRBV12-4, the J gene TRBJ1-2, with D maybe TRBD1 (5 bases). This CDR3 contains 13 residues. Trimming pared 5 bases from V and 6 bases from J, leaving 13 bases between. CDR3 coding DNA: TGTGCCAGCAGTCCGGGACCGAATGATGGCTACACCTTC. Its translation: CASSPGPNDGYTF.

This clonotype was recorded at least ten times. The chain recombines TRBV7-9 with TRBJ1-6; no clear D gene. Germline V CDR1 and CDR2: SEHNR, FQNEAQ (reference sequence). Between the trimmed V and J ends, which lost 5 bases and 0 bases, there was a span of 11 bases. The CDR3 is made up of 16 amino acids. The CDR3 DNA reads TGTGCCAGCAGCATTTTGGGGAGCTCCTATAATTCACCCCTCCACTTT. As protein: CASSILGSSYNSPLHF.

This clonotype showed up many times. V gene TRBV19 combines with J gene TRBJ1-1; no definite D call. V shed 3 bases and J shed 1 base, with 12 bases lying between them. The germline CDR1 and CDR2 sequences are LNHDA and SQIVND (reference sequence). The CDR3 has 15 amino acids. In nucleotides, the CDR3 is TGTGCCAGTAGTATCGCCGGGGTACCGAACACTGAAGCTTTCTTT. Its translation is CASSIAGVPNTEAFF.

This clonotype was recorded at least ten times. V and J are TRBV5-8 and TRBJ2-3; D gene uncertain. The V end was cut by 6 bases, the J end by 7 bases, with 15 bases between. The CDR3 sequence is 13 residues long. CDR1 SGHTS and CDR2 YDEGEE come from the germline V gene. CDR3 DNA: TGTGCCAGCACCACCGGATGGTCAAATACGCAGTATTTT. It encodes CASTTGWSNTQYF.

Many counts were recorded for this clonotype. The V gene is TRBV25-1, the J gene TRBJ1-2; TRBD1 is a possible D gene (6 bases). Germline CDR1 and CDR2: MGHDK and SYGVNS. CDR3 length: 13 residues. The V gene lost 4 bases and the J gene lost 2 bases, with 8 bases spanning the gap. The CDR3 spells CASSADRNYGYTF. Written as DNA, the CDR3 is TGTGCCAGCAGTGCCGACAGGAACTATGGCTACACCTTC.

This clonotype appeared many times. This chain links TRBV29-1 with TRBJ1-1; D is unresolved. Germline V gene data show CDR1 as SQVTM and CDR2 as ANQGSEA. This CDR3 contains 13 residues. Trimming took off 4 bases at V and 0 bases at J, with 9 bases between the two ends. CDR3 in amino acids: CSVARDLNTEAFF. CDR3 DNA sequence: TGCAGCGTTGCTCGGGATCTGAACACTGAAGCTTTCTTT.

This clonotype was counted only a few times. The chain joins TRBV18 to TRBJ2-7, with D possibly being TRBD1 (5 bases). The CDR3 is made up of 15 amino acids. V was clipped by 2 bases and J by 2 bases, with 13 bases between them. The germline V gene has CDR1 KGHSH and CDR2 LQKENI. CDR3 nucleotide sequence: TGTGCCAGCTCACCAAGGGGCGGTCTCACCTACGAGCAGTACTTC. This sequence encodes CASSPRGGLTYEQYF.

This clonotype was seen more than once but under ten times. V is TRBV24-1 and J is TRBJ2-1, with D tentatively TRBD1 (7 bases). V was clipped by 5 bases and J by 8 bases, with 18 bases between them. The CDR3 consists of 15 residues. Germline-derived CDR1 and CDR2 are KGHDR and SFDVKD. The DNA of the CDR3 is TGTGCCACCAGTGCCCCGGCGGGACAGAGTTATGAGCAGTTCTTC. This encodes CATSAPAGQSYEQFF.

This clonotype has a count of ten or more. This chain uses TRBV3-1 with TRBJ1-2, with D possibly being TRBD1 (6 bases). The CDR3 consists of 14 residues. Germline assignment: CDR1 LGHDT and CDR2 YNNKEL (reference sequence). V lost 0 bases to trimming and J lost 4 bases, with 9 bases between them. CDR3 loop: CASSQELTGYGYTF. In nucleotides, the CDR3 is TGTGCCAGCAGCCAAGAGCTGACAGGCTATGGCTACACCTTC.

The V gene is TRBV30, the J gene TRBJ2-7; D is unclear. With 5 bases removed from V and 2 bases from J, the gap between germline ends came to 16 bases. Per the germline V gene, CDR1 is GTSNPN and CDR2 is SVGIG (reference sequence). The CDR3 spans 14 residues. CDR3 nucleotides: TGTGCCTGGGCACCCAGGTTTGCCCCCTACGAGCAGTACTTC. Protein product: CAWAPRFAPYEQYF.

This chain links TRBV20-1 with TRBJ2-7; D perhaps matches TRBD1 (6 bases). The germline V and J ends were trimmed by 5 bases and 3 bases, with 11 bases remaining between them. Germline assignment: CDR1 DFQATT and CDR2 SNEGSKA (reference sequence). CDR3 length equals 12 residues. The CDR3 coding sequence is TGCAGTGCTTCTCAGACAGGCTACGAGCAGTACTTC. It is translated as CSASQTGYEQYF.

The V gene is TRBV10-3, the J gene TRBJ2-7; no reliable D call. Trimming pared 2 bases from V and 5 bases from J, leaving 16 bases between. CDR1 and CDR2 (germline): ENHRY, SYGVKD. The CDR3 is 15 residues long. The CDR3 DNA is TGTGCCATCAGTGAGGAGAGCAGGCCCACGGACGAGCAGTACTTC. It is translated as CAISEESRPTDEQYF.

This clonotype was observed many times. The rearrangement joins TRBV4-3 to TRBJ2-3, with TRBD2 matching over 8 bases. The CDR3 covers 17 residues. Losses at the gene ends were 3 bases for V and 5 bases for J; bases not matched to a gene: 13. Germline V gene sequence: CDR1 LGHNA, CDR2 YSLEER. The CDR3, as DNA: TGCGCCAGCAGCCAGAGGGGGGGTAGCGGGAATAGAGATACGCAGTATTTT. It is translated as CASSQRGGSGNRDTQYF.

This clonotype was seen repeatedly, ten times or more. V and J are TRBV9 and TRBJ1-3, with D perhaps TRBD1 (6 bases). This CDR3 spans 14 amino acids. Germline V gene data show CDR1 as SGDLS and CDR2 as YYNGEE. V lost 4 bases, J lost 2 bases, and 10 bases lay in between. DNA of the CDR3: TGTGCCAGCAGCCTACAGGGAGCTGGAAACACCATATATTTT. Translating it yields CASSLQGAGNTIYF.

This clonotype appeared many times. This chain's CDR3 is CSANLVEETQYF. DNA for the CDR3: TGCAGTGCTAATCTTGTCGAAGAGACCCAGTACTTC. The rearrangement uses TRBV20-1 and TRBJ2-5, with unresolved D. The V gene lost 4 bases and the J gene lost 3 bases, with 9 bases spanning the gap. The CDR3 has 12 residues. CDR1 DFQATT and CDR2 SNEGSKA come from the germline V gene (reference sequence).

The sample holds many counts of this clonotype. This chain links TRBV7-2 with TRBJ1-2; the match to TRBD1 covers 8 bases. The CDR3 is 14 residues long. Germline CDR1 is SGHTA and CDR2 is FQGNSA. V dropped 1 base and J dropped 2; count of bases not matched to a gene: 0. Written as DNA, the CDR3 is TGTGCCAGCAGCTTAGGACAGGGGAACTATGGCTACACCTTC. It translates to CASSLGQGNYGYTF.

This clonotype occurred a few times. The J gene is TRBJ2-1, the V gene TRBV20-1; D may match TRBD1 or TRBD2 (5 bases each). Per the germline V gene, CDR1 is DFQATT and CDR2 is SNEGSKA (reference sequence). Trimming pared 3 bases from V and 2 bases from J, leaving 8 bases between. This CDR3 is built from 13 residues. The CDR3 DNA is TGCAGTGCTAGGGGGGACGCCTACAATGAGCAGTTCTTC. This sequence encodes CSARGDAYNEQFF.

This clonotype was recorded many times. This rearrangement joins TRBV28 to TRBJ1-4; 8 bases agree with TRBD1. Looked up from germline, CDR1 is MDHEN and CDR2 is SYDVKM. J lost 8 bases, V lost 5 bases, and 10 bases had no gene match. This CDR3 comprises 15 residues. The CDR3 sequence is CASSLTGAAREKLFF. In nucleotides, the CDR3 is TGTGCCAGCAGTCTGACAGGGGCAGCTAGGGAAAAACTGTTTTTT.

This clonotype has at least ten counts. DNA for the CDR3: TGTGCCAGCAGCTCGCGGGCCGGGTCTGAAGCTTTCTTT. Its translation is CASSSRAGSEAFF. The chain uses TRBV7-2 and TRBJ1-1; D is undetermined. This CDR3 contains 13 residues. The V end was cut by 4 bases, the J end by 6 bases, with 12 bases between. CDR1 and CDR2 (germline): SGHTA, FQGNSA.

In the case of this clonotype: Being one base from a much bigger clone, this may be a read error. The CDR3 nucleotides read TGCAGCGTTGAAGTAGACAGCGGTGGCTACAACTTC. Encoded protein: CSVEVDSGGYNF. The J gene is TRBJ1-2, the V gene TRBV29-1; D possibly corresponds to TRBD1 (5 bases). Germline CDR1 is SQVTM and CDR2 is ANQGSEA. The CDR3 is 12 amino acids. Looking up the rest from reference TRBV29-1 and TRBJ1-2 gives the full variable domain: SAVISQKPSRDICQRGTSLTIQCQVDSQVTMMFWYRQQPGQSLTLIATANQGSEATYESGFVIDKFPISRPNLTFSTLTVSNMSPEDSSIYLCSVEVDSGGYNFGSGTRLTVV.

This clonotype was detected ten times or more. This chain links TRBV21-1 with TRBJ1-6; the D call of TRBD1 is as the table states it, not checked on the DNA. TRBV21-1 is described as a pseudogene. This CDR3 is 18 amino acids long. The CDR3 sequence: CASSIMNWDRPNNSPLHF. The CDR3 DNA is TGTGCCAGCAGCATAATGAACTGGGACAGGCCAAATAATTCACCCCTCCACTTT.